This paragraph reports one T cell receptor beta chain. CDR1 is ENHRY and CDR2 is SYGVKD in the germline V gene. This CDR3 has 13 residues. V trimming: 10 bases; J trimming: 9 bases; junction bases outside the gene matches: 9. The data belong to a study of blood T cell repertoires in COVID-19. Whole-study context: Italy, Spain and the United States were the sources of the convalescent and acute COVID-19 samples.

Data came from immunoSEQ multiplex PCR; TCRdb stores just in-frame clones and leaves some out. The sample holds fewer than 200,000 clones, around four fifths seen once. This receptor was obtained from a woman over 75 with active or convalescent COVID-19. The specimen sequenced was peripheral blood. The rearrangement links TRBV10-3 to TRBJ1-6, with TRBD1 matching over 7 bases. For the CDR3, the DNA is TGTGCCACCGCTGGACAGGAGGGTTCACCCCTCCACTTT. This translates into CATAGQEGSPLHF.